This entry describes one TCR beta chain. Its antigen remains unknown. The sample comes from a study of blood T cells in healthy people across ages. Study observations and caveats: The lack of PBMC sorting stopped any conclusive naive versus antigen-experienced comparison.

This CDR3 has 14 amino acids. V lost 6 bases to trimming and J lost 6 bases, with 15 bases between them. Germline loops: CDR1 MNHEY, CDR2 SVGEGT. At least 5.5 micrograms of total RNA were extracted per sample. It was with a sample-barcoded 5' primer and a J-beta primer mix that a second PCR of roughly 6 to 12 cycles was run. MiXCR, run by TCRdb on the 5' RACE reads, gives a single entry per CDR3 protein. The sample contains about 1,400,000 distinct CDR3 sequences, roughly 59% of which appear only once. The rearrangement joins TRBV6-2 or TRBV6-3 to TRBJ2-1; D gene ambiguous. The sequenced sample was blood. The receptor comes from a man younger than 35 in good health. This CDR3 is CASRNPEVGNEQFF. The CDR3 region has the DNA TGTGCCAGCAGAAATCCTGAGGTGGGCAATGAGCAGTTCTTC.